This passage covers 19 T cell receptor beta chains from one sample sequenced in a study of T-cell reconstitution after alpha-beta-depleted transplantation in children. A TCRbeta library incorporating unique molecular identifiers was prepared. Using its own MiXCR run on the PCR reads, TCRdb lists one record per CDR3 protein. The sample carries almost 500,000 distinct CDR3 sequences, roughly 10% recorded once. Source: PBMCs, taken before TCRalphabeta/CD19-depleted stem cell transplant. The receptors stem from a child younger than 10 with inherited bone marrow failure, due to receive a stem cell transplant.

This clonotype was recorded many times. This chain uses TRBV27 with TRBJ2-7, with D possibly TRBD2 on 6 matching bases. V lost 3 bases and J 0 bases, leaving 27 bases between the germline ends. Germline assignment: CDR1 MNHEY and CDR2 SMNVEV (reference sequence). The CDR3 length is 20 residues. CDR3 bases: TGTGCCAGCAGTTTTTCCAGGGTGGGTCCTAGCGCCTCCAGCTCCTACGAGCAGTACTTC. Amino acids: CASSFSRVGPSASSSYEQYF.

This clonotype was observed many times. The chain uses TRBV30 and TRBJ2-7; TRBD2 matches 8 bases. CDR1 is GTSNPN and CDR2 is SVGIG in the germline V gene (reference sequence). The CDR3 has 14 amino acids. After removal of 4 bases from V and 2 bases from J, the junction contained 7 bases not matched to a gene. CDR3 region: CAWMRSSGTYEQYF. In DNA, the CDR3 is TGTGCCTGGATGAGAAGTAGCGGGACCTACGAGCAGTACTTC.

This clonotype appeared many times. The chain carries TRBV3-1 and TRBJ2-2; D unresolved. The CDR3 runs 13 residues. Between the trimmed V and J ends, which lost 1 base and 7 bases, there was a span of 7 bases. Germline lookup yields CDR1 LGHDT and CDR2 YNNKEL (reference sequence). CDR3 DNA sequence: TGTGCCAGCAGCCAAGGTATCGGCGGGGAGCTGTTTTTT. It yields the protein CASSQGIGGELFF.

This clonotype was seen repeatedly, ten times or more. The chain combines TRBV6-2 or TRBV6-3 with TRBJ2-5; 7 positions agree with TRBD2. Trimming took 6 bases from V and 5 from J; bases not matched to a gene: 9. Germline V lookup: CDR1 MNHEY, CDR2 SVGEGT. The CDR3 extends over 14 amino acids. CDR3 sequence reads: CASSPAGRGETQYF. CDR3 bases: TGTGCCAGCAGCCCAGCGGGACGGGGGGAGACCCAGTACTTC.

Ten or more counts support this clonotype. Relative to the germline gene, one junction end is altered; a read error may explain this. The rearrangement uses TRBV5-1 and TRBJ2-1; 10 bases line up with TRBD2. Germline assignment: CDR1 SGHRS and CDR2 YFSETQ. This CDR3 spans 14 amino acids. DNA of the CDR3: TGTGCCAGCAGTCTAGCGGGAGTGGGCAATGAGCAGTTCTTC. The encoded protein is CASSLAGVGNEQFF.

This clonotype came up many times. The V gene is TRBV27, the J gene TRBJ2-4, with 7 positions matching TRBD1. The length of the CDR3 is 16 residues. V lost 4 bases, J lost 4 bases, and 10 bases stayed unmatched. CDR1 is MNHEY and CDR2 is SMNVEV in the germline V gene (reference sequence). The CDR3 DNA follows: TGTGCCAGCAGTTCCCCTACCAGGGGGAAAAAAAACATTCAGTACTTC. This codes for CASSSPTRGKKNIQYF.

The V gene is TRBV5-1, the J gene TRBJ2-1; 7 bases align to TRBD2. The trim removed 1 base at V and 4 bases at J, leaving 5 bases unmatched. Germline V gene lookup returns CDR1 SGHRS and CDR2 YFSETQ. The CDR3 totals 15 residues. The CDR3 reads CASSLLAEEYNEQFF. The DNA of the CDR3 is TGCGCCAGCAGCTTGCTAGCGGAGGAATACAATGAGCAGTTCTTC.

This clonotype occurred many times. The rearrangement uses TRBV12-3 or TRBV12-4 and TRBJ2-1; TRBD2 matches 9 bases. The junction had 6 bases not matched to a gene; V was cut back by 1 base and J by 2 bases. CDR3 length equals 17 residues. The chain's CDR3 is CASSLVGAGGPYNEQFF. The CDR3 nucleotides read TGTGCCAGCAGTTTAGTCGGAGCGGGAGGTCCCTACAATGAGCAGTTCTTC.

This clonotype was counted ten times or more. The chain has TRBV5-6 and TRBJ2-5; 9 bases align to TRBD1. With 3 bases clipped from V and 3 bases from J, the junction kept 6 bases outside the gene matches. Germline CDR1 is SGHDT and CDR2 is YYEEEE. The CDR3 consists of 15 residues. The CDR3: CASSSMGQGKETQYF. The CDR3 nucleotides read TGTGCCAGCAGCTCGATGGGACAGGGTAAAGAGACCCAGTACTTC.

In its sample, this clonotype was seen many times. The V and J genes are TRBV6-5 and TRBJ2-3; 7 bases map to TRBD1. The CDR3 totals 14 residues. Germline values: CDR1 MNHEY, CDR2 SVGAGI. V lost 1 base and J lost 4; bases outside the gene matches: 2. CDR3 amino acids: CASSYFQGADTQYF. The CDR3 nucleotides read TGTGCCAGCAGTTACTTCCAGGGGGCAGATACGCAGTATTTT.

This clonotype appeared many times. V is TRBV20-1 and J is TRBJ2-1, with 12 positions matching TRBD2. V gave up 0 bases and J gave up 7 bases; unmatched junction bases: 16. Per the germline V gene, CDR1 is DFQATT and CDR2 is SNEGSKA (reference sequence). This CDR3 contains 19 residues. The CDR3 nucleotides are TGCAGTGCTAGAGATCGCGAGCTAGCGGGAGGGCCTTGGGGGAATGAGCAGTTCTTC. This translates into CSARDRELAGGPWGNEQFF.

This clonotype was seen many times. This rearrangement joins TRBV12-3 or TRBV12-4 to TRBJ1-6, with 10 bases aligning to TRBD1. The trim removed 6 bases at V and 1 base at J, leaving 6 bases unmatched. This CDR3 comprises 17 residues. Written as DNA, the CDR3 is TGTGCCAGCAGCCGCCGGGACAGGGGTTCCTATAATTCACCCCTCCACTTT. This gives the protein CASSRRDRGSYNSPLHF.

This clonotype was counted many times. The CDR3 spells CASSLISPGGEAFF. DNA of the CDR3: TGTGCCAGCAGCCTAATATCCCCAGGAGGGGAAGCTTTCTTT. The V call is TRBV7-8, the J call TRBJ1-1; D uncertain. This CDR3 region has 14 residues. Germline lookup yields CDR1 SGHVS and CDR2 FQNEAQ. The V and J ends lost 5 bases and 8 bases respectively, with 18 bases between them.

This chain joins TRBV12-3 or TRBV12-4 and TRBJ2-2; D is undetermined. The CDR3 extends over 16 amino acids. V shed 6 bases and J shed 4 bases, with 18 bases lying between them. CDR3 loop: CASSPFMGYSTGELFF. CDR3 DNA sequence: TGTGCCAGCAGCCCGTTTATGGGTTACAGCACCGGGGAGCTGTTTTTT.

The chain has TRBV5-4 and TRBJ2-7, with a tentative D call TRBD2 (6 bases). Germline V gene sequence: CDR1 SGHNT, CDR2 YYREEE (reference sequence). V lost 3 bases to trimming and J lost 0 bases, with 19 bases between them. The CDR3 spans 17 residues. Here the CDR3 DNA reads TGTGCCAGCAGCTCGCACATAAAGGGACTCGCCTCCTACGAGCAGTACTTC. This translates into CASSSHIKGLASYEQYF.

The chain joins TRBV12-3 or TRBV12-4 to TRBJ2-1; 8 bases are shared with TRBD1. J lost 3 bases, V lost 7 bases, and 11 bases had no gene match. The length of the CDR3 is 16 residues. CDR3 loop: CASTTPLGTGYNEQFF. CDR3 in DNA: TGTGCCAGCACCACGCCCCTTGGGACAGGCTACAATGAGCAGTTCTTC.

The J gene is TRBJ2-7, the V gene TRBV5-4, with 14 bases fitting TRBD2. V dropped 7 bases and J dropped 3; count of bases not matched to a gene: 6. CDR1 and CDR2 (germline): SGHNT, YYREEE (reference sequence). This CDR3 has 15 amino acids. CDR3 protein: CASGSGLAGVYEQYF. Here the CDR3 DNA reads TGTGCCAGCGGCTCGGGACTAGCGGGAGTCTACGAGCAGTACTTC. The full variable domain, its missing parts supplied by reference TRBV5-4 and TRBJ2-7, is ETGVTQSPTHLIKTRGQQVTLRCSSQSGHNTVSWYQQALGQGPQFIFQYYREEENGRGNFPPRFSGLQFPNYSSELNVNALELDDSALYLCASGSGLAGVYEQYFGPGTRLTVT.

This clonotype was counted many times. V is TRBV7-9 and J is TRBJ2-7, with D maybe TRBD2 (6 bases). Germline CDR1 and CDR2: SEHNR and FQNEAQ (reference sequence). The CDR3 sequence is 14 residues long. V was trimmed by 5 bases and J by 2 bases, leaving 13 bases between them. The CDR3 region has the DNA TGTGCCAGCAGCCCCGGGACTGATGCCTACGAGCAGTACTTC. Translating it yields CASSPGTDAYEQYF.

This clonotype was detected many times. This rearrangement joins TRBV2 to TRBJ2-4; 8 bases line up with TRBD2. The CDR3 has 16 residues. Looked up from germline, CDR1 is SNHLY and CDR2 is FYNNEI. With 7 bases clipped from V and 2 bases from J, the junction kept 10 bases outside the gene matches. The CDR3 is CASTRELAASKNIQYF. The DNA for the CDR3 is TGTGCCAGCACTCGGGAACTAGCGGCGTCCAAAAACATTCAGTACTTC.